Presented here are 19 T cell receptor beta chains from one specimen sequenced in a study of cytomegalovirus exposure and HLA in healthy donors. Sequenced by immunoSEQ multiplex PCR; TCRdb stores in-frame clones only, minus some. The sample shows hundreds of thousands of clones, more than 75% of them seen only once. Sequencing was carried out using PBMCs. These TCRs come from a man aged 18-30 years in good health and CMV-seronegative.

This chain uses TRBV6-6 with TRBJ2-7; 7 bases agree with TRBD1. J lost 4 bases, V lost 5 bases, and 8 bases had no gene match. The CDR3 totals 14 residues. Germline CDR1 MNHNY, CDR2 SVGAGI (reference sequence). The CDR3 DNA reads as TGTGCCAGCAGTCCGACAGGGAATAGGTACGAGCAGTACTTC. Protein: CASSPTGNRYEQYF.

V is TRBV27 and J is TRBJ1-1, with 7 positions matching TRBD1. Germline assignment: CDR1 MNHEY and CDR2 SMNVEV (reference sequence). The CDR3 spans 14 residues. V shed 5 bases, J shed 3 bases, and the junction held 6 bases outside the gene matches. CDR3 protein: CASSAEQGHTEAFF. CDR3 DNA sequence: TGTGCCAGCAGTGCGGAACAGGGGCACACTGAAGCTTTCTTT.

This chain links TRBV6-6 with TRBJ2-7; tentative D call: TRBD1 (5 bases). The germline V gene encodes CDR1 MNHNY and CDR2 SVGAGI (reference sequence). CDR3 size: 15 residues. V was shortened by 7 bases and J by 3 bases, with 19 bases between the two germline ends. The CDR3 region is CASTLSSGLSYEQYF. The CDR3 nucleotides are TGTGCCAGCACGCTTTCTTCAGGGTTAAGCTACGAGCAGTACTTC.

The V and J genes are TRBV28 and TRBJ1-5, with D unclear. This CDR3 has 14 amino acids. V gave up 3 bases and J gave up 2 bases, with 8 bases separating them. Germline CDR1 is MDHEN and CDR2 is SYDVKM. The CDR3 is CASSFGLGNQPQHF. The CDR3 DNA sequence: TGTGCCAGCAGTTTCGGACTAGGCAATCAGCCCCAGCATTTT. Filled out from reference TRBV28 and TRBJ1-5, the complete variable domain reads DVKVTQSSRYLVKRTGEKVFLECVQDMDHENMFWYRQDPGLGLRLIYFSYDVKMKEKGDIPEGYSVSREKKERFSLILESASTNQTSMYLCASSFGLGNQPQHFGDGTRLSIL.

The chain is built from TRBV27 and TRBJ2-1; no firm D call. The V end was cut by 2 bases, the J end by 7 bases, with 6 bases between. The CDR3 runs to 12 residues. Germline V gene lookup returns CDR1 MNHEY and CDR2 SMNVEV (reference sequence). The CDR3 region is CASSLAGNEQFF. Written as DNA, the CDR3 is TGTGCCAGCAGTTTAGCAGGTAATGAGCAGTTCTTC.

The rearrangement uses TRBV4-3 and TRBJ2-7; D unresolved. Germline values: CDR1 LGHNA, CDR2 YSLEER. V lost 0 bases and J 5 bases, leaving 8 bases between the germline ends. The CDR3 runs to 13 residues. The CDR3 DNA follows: TGCGCCAGCAGCCAAGATAGGAGTAACGAGCAGTACTTC. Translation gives CASSQDRSNEQYF.

DNA for the CDR3: TGTGCCAGCAGTCCAAGACTAGCGGGGGGGCCATTTGCAACAGATACGCAGTATTTT. This translates into CASSPRLAGGPFATDTQYF. The chain has TRBV27 and TRBJ2-3; TRBD2 agrees at 14 bases. The CDR3 spans 19 residues. V lost 5 bases, J lost 3 bases, and 13 bases stayed unmatched. In germline, CDR1 is MNHEY, CDR2 SMNVEV (reference sequence).

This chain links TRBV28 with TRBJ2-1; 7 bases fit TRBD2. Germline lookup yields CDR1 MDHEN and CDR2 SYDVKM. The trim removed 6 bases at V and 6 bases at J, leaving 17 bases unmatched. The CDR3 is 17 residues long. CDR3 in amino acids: CASSVKSWASGFNEQFF. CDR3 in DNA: TGTGCCAGCAGCGTAAAAAGCTGGGCTAGCGGATTCAATGAGCAGTTCTTC.

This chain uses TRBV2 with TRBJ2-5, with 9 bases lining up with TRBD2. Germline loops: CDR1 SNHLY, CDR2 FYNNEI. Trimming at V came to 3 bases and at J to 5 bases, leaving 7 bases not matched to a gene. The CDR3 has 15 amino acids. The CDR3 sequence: CASSEGTSRRETQYF. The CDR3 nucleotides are TGTGCCAGCAGTGAGGGGACTAGCAGGAGGGAGACCCAGTACTTC.

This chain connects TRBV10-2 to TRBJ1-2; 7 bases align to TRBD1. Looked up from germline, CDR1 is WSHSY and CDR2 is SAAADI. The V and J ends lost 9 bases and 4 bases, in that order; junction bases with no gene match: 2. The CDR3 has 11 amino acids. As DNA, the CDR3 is TGCGCCAGTGGGGACAGCTATGGCTACACCTTC. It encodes CASGDSYGYTF.

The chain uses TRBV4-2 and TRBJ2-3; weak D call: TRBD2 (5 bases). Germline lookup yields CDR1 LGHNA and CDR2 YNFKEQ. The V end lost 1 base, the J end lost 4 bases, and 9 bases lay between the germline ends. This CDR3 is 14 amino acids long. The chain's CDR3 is CASSQVGSPDTQYF. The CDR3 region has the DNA TGTGCCAGCAGCCAAGTTGGGAGCCCAGATACGCAGTATTTT.

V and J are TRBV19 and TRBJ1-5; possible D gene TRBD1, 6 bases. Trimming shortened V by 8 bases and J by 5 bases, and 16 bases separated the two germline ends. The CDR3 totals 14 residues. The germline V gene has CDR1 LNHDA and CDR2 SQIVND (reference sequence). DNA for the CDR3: TGTGCCAGTCACGACAGGATCGGTGATCAGCCCCAGCATTTT. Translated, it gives CASHDRIGDQPQHF.

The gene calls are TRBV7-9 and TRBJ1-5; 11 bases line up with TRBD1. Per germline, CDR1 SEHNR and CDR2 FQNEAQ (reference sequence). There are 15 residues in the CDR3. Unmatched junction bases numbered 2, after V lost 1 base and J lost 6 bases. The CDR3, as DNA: TGTGCCAGCAGCTTAGGGACAGGGGGCTCTCAGCCCCAGCATTTT. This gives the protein CASSLGTGGSQPQHF.

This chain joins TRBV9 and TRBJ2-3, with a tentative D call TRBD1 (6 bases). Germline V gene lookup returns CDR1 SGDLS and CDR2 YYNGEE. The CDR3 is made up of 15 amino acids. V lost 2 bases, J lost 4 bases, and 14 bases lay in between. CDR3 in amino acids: CASSVQGSKSDTQYF. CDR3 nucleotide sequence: TGTGCCAGCAGCGTCCAGGGGAGTAAGTCAGATACGCAGTATTTT.

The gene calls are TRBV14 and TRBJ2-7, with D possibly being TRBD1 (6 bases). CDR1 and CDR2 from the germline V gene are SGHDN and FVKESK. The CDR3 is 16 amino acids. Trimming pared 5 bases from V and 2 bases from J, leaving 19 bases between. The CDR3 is CASSARSGHQTYEQYF. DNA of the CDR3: TGTGCCAGCAGCGCAAGGTCGGGACACCAGACCTACGAGCAGTACTTC. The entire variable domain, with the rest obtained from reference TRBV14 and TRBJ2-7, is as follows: EAGVTQFPSHSVIEKGQTVTLRCDPISGHDNLYWYRRVMGKEIKFLLHFVKESKQDESGMPNNRFLAERTGGTYSTLKVQPAELEDSGVYFCASSARSGHQTYEQYFGPGTRLTVT.

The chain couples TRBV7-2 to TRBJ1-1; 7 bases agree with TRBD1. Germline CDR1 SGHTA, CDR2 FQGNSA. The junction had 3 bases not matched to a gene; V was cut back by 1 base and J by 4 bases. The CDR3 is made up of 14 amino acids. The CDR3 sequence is CASSLEGASTEAFF. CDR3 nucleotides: TGTGCCAGCAGCTTAGAGGGGGCGAGCACTGAAGCTTTCTTT.

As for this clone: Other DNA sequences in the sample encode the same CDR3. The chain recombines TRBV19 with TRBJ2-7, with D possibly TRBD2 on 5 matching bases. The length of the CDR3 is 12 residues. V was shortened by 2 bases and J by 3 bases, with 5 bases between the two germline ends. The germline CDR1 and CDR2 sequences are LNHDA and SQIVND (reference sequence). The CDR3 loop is CASSISGYEQYF. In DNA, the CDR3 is TGTGCCAGTAGTATAAGCGGCTACGAGCAGTACTTC.

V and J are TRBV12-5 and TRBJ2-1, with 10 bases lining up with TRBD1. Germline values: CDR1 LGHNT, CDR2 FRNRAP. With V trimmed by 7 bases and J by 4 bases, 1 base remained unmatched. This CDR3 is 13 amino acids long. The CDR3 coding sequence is TGTGCTAGTGTGGGACAGGGGTACAATGAGCAGTTCTTC. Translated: CASVGQGYNEQFF.

The CDR3 reads CASSLIKGEGDQPQHF. CDR3 nucleotides: TGTGCCAGCAGTTTAATCAAGGGGGAAGGGGATCAGCCCCAGCATTTT. The chain recombines TRBV28 with TRBJ1-5; D may be TRBD1 (6 bases). Germline-derived CDR1 and CDR2 are MDHEN and SYDVKM. This CDR3 is 16 amino acids long. The V gene lost 2 bases and the J gene lost 5 bases, with 16 bases spanning the gap. The variable domain in full, completed from reference TRBV28 and TRBJ1-5, reads DVKVTQSSRYLVKRTGEKVFLECVQDMDHENMFWYRQDPGLGLRLIYFSYDVKMKEKGDIPEGYSVSREKKERFSLILESASTNQTSMYLCASSLIKGEGDQPQHFGDGTRLSIL.